This T cell receptor beta chain appears in the sequencing data of a study of blood T cell repertoires in COVID-19. Recovery among Cohort 3 donors was established by two negative PCRs, clearance, or symptom resolution. Original processing methods: Cell counts per sample came from amplifying reference gene primers. The assay was immunoSEQ multiplex PCR, and TCRdb's table has in-frame clones only and misses some. From that table come the V and J calls and clone size; the DNA was used to work out D and trimming. The sample includes fewer than 350,000 clones, about 85% of them seen just once. The source material was PBMCs or T cells enriched from blood (not recorded which). This receptor was taken from a woman aged 50 to 60 who had recovered from COVID-19.

CDR3 nucleotides: TGCGCCAGCAGCATACAGGAGACCCAGTACTTC. Encoded protein: CASSIQETQYF. The genes are TRBV5-1 and TRBJ2-5; D not resolved. Per germline, CDR1 SGHRS and CDR2 YFSETQ. V was shortened by 4 bases and J by 5 bases, with 6 bases between the two germline ends. The CDR3 extends over 11 amino acids.